A single sample gave rise to the 10 T cell receptor beta chains below, sequenced in a study of blood T cells in healthy people across ages (dated by TCRdb to 2013 to 2016). To prepare the library, 5' RACE was applied. A second PCR of roughly 7 to 12 cycles was run with a J-beta primer mix and a sample-barcoded 5' primer. The public reads were reprocessed in TCRdb via fastp at Q25 and MiXCR, keeping in-frame beta chains. Each CDR3 protein appears once, grouped with its most common genes and DNA. This sample has 1.5 million to 2 million distinct CDR3 sequences in its table, and 35% to 50% of those were observed once. The ten largest clones represent 20% to 25% of the sample. Input material: blood. These receptors all come from a human donor in good health.

This clonotype was seen at least ten times. This rearrangement joins TRBV29-1 to TRBJ2-7, with D possibly called TRBD1 or TRBD2 (5 bases each). CDR1 is SQVTM and CDR2 is ANQGSEA in the germline V gene. Deletions cut 7 bases from V and 1 base from J, with 14 bases between. CDR3 length: 13 residues. CDR3 protein: CSARSGRSYEQYF. CDR3 DNA sequence: TGCAGCGCTCGATCAGGGAGATCCTACGAGCAGTACTTC.

This clonotype was picked up a small number of times. The V gene is TRBV6-2 or TRBV6-3, the J gene TRBJ2-1; 12 nucleotides align to TRBD2. Germline CDR1 is MNHEY and CDR2 is SVGEGT. The V gene end was trimmed by 4 bases and the J gene end by 4 bases; junction bases not matched to a gene: 8. This CDR3 contains 17 residues. The DNA for the CDR3 is TGTGCCAGCAGTTTCTCCCGGACTAGCGGGACTTACAATGAGCAGTTCTTC. It codes for CASSFSRTSGTYNEQFF.

CDR3 protein: CSARDPLREQYF. CDR3 coding DNA: TGCAGTGCTAGAGACCCCTTACGCGAGCAGTACTTC. The V gene is TRBV20-1, the J gene TRBJ2-7; D is uncertain. CDR3 length equals 12 residues. V was cut by 0 bases and J by 6 bases, with 9 bases left in between. CDR1 DFQATT and CDR2 SNEGSKA come from the germline V gene (reference sequence).

This clonotype was seen only a few times. Mismatch with germline at one junction end may stem from a read error. The genes are TRBV12-3 or TRBV12-4 and TRBJ1-2; possibly TRBD1 for D (5 bases). The length of the CDR3 is 20 residues. The CDR3 DNA follows: TGTGCCGGCAGTTTTTATTCCAGGTGGGGGTCGAAGGCCGACGAATATGGCTACACCTTC. Residues: CAGSFYSRWGSKADEYGYTF.

Ten or more counts support this clonotype. The genes are TRBV27 and TRBJ1-2; D ambiguous. Germline lookup yields CDR1 MNHEY and CDR2 SMNVEV (reference sequence). V lost 2 bases and J 0 bases, leaving 16 bases between the germline ends. The CDR3 is made up of 17 amino acids. The CDR3 here is CASSLPTPKISNYGYTF. The CDR3 DNA follows: TGTGCCAGCAGTTTACCGACGCCTAAGATTTCTAACTATGGCTACACCTTC.

The genes are TRBV9 and TRBJ2-1, with 7 bases matching TRBD2. Germline V gives CDR1 SGDLS, CDR2 YYNGEE. CDR3 length: 18 residues. With V trimmed by 5 bases and J by 3 bases, 17 bases remained unmatched. The CDR3 nucleotides are TGTGCCAGCAGTGAGGTCGGGGCCAGCGGGGAGCACTACAATGAGCAGTTCTTC. This codes for CASSEVGASGEHYNEQFF. Filled out from reference TRBV9 and TRBJ2-1, the complete variable domain reads DSGVTQTPKHLITATGQRVTLRCSPRSGDLSVYWYQQSLDQGLQFLIQYYNGEERAKGNILERFSAQQFPDLHSELNLSSLELGDSALYFCASSEVGASGEHYNEQFFGPGTRLTVL.

This chain links TRBV18 with TRBJ2-5, with D possibly called TRBD1 or TRBD2 (6 bases each). Per the germline V gene, CDR1 is KGHSH and CDR2 is LQKENI. This CDR3 region has 13 residues. V shed 2 bases and J shed 9 bases, with 13 bases lying between them. The CDR3 here is CASSPAPGGSQYF. CDR3 DNA sequence: TGTGCCAGCTCACCAGCGCCCGGGGGCTCCCAGTACTTC. The whole variable domain, remainder taken from reference TRBV18 and TRBJ2-5, is NAGVMQNPRHLVRRRGQEARLRCSPMKGHSHVYWYRQLPEEGLKFMVYLQKENIIDESGMPKERFSAEFPKEGPSILRIQQVVRGDSAAYFCASSPAPGGSQYFGPGTRLLVL.

This chain joins TRBV7-2 and TRBJ2-3; no reliable D call. V lost 4 bases and J 3 bases, leaving 8 bases between the germline ends. CDR1 and CDR2 (germline): SGHTA, FQGNSA. This CDR3 spans 13 amino acids. DNA of the CDR3: TGTGCCAGCAGCTCCCAGCCAACAGATACGCAGTATTTT. Amino acids: CASSSQPTDTQYF.

The J gene is TRBJ2-7, the V gene TRBV20-1; 10 bases agree with TRBD1. Germline V gives CDR1 DFQATT, CDR2 SNEGSKA (reference sequence). This CDR3 comprises 16 residues. Trimming removed 3 bases from V and 2 bases from J; junction bases left unmatched: 10. The CDR3 DNA reads as TGCAGTGCTAGCGGATTCCGGGACAGGGGACCCTACGAGCAGTACTTC. It codes for CSASGFRDRGPYEQYF.

This clonotype was seen only a few times. The CDR3 DNA reads TGTGCCAGCACCGCGACAGCTAACTATGGCTACACCTTC. Translation: CASTATANYGYTF. The chain couples TRBV12-3 or TRBV12-4 to TRBJ1-2, with D possibly TRBD1 on 5 matching bases. V dropped 7 bases and J dropped 0 bases, with 9 bases sitting between them. This CDR3 region has 13 residues.